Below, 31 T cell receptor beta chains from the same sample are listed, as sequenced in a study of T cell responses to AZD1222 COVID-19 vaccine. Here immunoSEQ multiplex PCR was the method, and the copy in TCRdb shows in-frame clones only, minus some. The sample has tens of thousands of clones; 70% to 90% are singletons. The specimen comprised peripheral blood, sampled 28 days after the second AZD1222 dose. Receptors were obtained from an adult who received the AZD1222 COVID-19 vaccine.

The CDR3 protein is CATSRDVGGNTIYF. The CDR3, as DNA: TGTGCCACCAGCAGAGATGTTGGAGGAAACACCATATATTTT. The chain has TRBV15 and TRBJ1-3; D gene uncertain. Germline V gene data show CDR1 as LNHNV and CDR2 as YYDKDF (reference sequence). V was trimmed by 0 bases and J by 4 bases, leaving 7 bases between them. CDR3 length equals 14 residues.

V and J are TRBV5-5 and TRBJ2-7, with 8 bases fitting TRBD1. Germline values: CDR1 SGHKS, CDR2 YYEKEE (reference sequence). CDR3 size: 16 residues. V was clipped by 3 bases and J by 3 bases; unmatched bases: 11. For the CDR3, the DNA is TGTGCCAGCAGCTGGCCTCGCAGGGACAGGAACTACGAGCAGTACTTC. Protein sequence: CASSWPRRDRNYEQYF. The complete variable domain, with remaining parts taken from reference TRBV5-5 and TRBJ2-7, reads DAGVTQSPTHLIKTRGQQVTLRCSPISGHKSVSWYQQVLGQGPQFIFQYYEKEERGRGNFPDRFSARQFPNYSSELNVNALLLGDSALYLCASSWPRRDRNYEQYFGPGTRLTVT.

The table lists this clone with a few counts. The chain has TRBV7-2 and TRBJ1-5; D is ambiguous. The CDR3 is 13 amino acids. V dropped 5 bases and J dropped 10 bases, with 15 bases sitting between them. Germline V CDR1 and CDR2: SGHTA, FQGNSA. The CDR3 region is CASSPVLISPQHF. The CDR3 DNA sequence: TGTGCCAGCAGCCCCGTCCTCATCAGCCCCCAGCATTTT.

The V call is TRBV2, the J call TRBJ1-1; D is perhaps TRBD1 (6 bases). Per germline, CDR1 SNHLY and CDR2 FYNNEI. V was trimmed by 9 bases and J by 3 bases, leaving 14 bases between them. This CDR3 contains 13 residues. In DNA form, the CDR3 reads TGTGCCAGTCAGGGGTTTGGGGACACTGAAGCTTTCTTT. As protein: CASQGFGDTEAFF.

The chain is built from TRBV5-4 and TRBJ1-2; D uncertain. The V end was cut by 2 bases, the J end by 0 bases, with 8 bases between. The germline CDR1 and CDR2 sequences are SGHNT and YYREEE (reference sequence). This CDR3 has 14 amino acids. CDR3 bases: TGTGCCAGCAGCTTTGGCAAATCTAACTATGGCTACACCTTC. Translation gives CASSFGKSNYGYTF.

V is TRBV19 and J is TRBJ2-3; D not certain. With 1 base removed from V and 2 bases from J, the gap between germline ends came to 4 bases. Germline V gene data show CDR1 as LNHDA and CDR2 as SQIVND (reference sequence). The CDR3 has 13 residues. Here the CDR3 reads CASSIGITDTQYF. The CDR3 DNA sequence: TGTGCCAGTAGTATAGGTATCACAGATACGCAGTATTTT.

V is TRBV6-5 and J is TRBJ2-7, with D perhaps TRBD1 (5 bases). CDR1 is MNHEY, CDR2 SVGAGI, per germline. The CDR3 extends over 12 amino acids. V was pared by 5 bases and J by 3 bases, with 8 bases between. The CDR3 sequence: CASSQGLYEQYF. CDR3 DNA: TGTGCCAGCAGTCAGGGCCTCTACGAGCAGTACTTC.

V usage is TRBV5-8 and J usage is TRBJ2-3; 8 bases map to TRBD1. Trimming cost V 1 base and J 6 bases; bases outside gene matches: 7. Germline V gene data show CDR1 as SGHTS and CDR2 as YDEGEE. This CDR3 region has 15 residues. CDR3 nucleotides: TGTGCCAGCAGCTTGAGGGCCAGGGGGCTGGATACGCAGTATTTT. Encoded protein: CASSLRARGLDTQYF. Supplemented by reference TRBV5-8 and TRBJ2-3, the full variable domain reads EAGVTQSPTHLIKTRGQQATLRCSPISGHTSVYWYQQALGLGLQFLLWYDEGEERNRGNFPPRFSGRQFPNYSSELNVNALELEDSALYLCASSLRARGLDTQYFGPGTRLTVL.

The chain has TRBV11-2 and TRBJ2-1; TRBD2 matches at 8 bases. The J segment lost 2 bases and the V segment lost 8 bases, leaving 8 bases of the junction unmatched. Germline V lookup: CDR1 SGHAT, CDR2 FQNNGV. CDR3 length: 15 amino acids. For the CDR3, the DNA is TGTGCCAGCGGGCCCGGGGGGGGTGCCTACAATGAGCAGTTCTTC. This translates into CASGPGGGAYNEQFF.

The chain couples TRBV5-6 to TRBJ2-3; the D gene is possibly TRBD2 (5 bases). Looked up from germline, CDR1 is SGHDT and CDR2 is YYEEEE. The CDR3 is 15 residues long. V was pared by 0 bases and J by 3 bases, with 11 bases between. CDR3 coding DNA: TGTGCCAGCAGCTTGGCGGGGAGCGGAACAGATACGCAGTATTTT. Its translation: CASSLAGSGTDTQYF. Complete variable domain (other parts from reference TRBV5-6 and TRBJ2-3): DAGVTQSPTHLIKTRGQQVTLRCSPKSGHDTVSWYQQALGQGPQFIFQYYEEEERQRGNFPDRFSGHQFPNYSSELNVNALLLGDSALYLCASSLAGSGTDTQYFGPGTRLTVL.

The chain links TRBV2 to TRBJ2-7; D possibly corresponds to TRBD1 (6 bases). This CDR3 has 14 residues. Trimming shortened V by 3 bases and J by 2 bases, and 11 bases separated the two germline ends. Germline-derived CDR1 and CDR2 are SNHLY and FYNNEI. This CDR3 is CASSDRQETYEQYF. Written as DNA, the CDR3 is TGTGCCAGCAGTGACCGACAGGAGACCTACGAGCAGTACTTC.

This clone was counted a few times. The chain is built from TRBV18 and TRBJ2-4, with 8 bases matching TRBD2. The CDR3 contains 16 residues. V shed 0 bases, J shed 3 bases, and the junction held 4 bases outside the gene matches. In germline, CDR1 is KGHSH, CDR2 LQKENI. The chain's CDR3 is CASSPPSGGGKNIQYF. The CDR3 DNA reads TGTGCCAGCTCACCACCGAGCGGGGGTGGCAAAAACATTCAGTACTTC.

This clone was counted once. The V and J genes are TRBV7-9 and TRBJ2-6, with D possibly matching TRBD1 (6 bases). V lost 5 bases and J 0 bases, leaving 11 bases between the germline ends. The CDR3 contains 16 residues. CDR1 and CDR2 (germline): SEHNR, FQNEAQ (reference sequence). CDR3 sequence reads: CASSRRQVSGANVLTF. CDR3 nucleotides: TGTGCCAGCAGCAGAAGACAGGTCTCTGGGGCCAACGTCCTGACTTTC.

CDR3 loop: CASSFIPPRQGAREVGFF. The CDR3, as DNA: TGTGCCAGCAGTTTCATCCCTCCTCGACAGGGGGCGCGGGAAGTGGGTTTCTTT. This chain connects TRBV27 to TRBJ1-1; 10 positions agree with TRBD1. The length of the CDR3 is 18 residues. The germline V gene has CDR1 MNHEY and CDR2 SMNVEV (reference sequence). V was pared by 3 bases and J by 13 bases, with 23 bases of the junction left unmatched.

CDR3 DNA sequence: TGTGCCAGTAGTAGAAGGCAGGGTGGGACCGGGGAGCTGTTTTTT. Encoded protein: CASSRRQGGTGELFF. This chain uses TRBV19 with TRBJ2-2; the D gene is possibly TRBD1 (5 bases). V was trimmed by 4 bases and J by 5 bases, leaving 14 bases between them. The germline V gene encodes CDR1 LNHDA and CDR2 SQIVND (reference sequence). The CDR3 runs to 15 residues.

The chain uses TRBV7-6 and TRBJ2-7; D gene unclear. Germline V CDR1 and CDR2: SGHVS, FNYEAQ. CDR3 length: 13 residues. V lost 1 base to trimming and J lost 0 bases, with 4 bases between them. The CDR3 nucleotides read TGTGCCAGCAGCTTAGGGGTCTCCTACGAGCAGTACTTC. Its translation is CASSLGVSYEQYF.

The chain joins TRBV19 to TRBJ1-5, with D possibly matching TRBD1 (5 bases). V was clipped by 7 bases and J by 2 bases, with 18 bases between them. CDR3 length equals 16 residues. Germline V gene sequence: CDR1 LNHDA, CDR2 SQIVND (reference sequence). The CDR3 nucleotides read TGTGCCAGTACCCCGACCTGGGGGGTGGGCAATCAGCCCCAGCATTTT. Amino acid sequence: CASTPTWGVGNQPQHF.

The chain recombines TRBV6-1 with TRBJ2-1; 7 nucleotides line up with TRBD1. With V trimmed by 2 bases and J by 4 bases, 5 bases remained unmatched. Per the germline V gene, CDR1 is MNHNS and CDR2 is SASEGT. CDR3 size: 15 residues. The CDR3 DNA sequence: TGTGCCAGCAGTGAAATGAGGGGGCAGTACAATGAGCAGTTCTTC. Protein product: CASSEMRGQYNEQFF.

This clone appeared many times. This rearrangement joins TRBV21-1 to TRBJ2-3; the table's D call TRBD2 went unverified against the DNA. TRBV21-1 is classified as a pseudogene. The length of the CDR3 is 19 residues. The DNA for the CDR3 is TGTGCCAGCAGCAGACGAAGGGAGGGACTCCAGCGATGCACAGATACGCAGTATTTT. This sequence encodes CASSRRREGLQRCTDTQYF.

The CDR3 DNA reads as TGTGCCAGCAGCGGGCTTGGAGAAAAACTGTTTTTT. This encodes CASSGLGEKLFF. The rearrangement joins TRBV6-5 to TRBJ1-4; unclear D gene. CDR3 length: 12 amino acids. The V and J ends lost 6 bases and 8 bases respectively, with 10 bases between them. CDR1 MNHEY and CDR2 SVGAGI come from the germline V gene.

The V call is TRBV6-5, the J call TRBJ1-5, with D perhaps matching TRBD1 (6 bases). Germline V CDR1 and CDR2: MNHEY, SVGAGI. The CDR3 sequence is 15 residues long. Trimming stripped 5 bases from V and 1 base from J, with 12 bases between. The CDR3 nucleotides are TGTGCCAGCAGTACCAGGGGCGCCAGCAATCAGCCCCAGCATTTT. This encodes CASSTRGASNQPQHF.

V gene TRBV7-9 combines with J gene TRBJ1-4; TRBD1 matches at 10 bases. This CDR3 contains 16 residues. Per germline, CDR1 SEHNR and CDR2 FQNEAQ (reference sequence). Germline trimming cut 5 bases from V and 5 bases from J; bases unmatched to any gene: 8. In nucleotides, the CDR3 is TGTGCCAGCAGCATACGACAGGGGGCCGCCAATGAAAAACTGTTTTTT. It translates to CASSIRQGAANEKLFF.

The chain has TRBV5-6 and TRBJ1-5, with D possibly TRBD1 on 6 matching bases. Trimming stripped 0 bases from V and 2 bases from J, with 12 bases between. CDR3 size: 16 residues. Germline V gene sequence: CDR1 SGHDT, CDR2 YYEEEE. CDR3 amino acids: CASSLEAGGGNQPQHF. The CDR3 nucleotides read TGTGCCAGCAGCTTGGAGGCCGGGGGCGGCAATCAGCCCCAGCATTTT.

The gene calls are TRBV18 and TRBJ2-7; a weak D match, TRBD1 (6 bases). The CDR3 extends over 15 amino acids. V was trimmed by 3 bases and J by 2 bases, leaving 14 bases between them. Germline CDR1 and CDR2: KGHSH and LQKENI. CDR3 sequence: CASSPPRDTTYEQYF. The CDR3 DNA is TGTGCCAGCTCACCTCCCCGGGACACTACCTACGAGCAGTACTTC.

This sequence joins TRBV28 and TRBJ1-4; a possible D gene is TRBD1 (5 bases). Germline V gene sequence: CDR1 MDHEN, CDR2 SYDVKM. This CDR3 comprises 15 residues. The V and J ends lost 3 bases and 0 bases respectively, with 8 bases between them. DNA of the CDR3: TGTGCCAGCAGTTTTTCGGGGGCAACTAATGAAAAACTGTTTTTT. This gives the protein CASSFSGATNEKLFF.

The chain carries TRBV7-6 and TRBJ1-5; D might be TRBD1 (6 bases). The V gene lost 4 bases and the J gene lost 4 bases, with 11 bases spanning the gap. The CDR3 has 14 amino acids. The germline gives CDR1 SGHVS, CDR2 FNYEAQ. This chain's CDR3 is CASSSTGPNQPQHF. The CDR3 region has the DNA TGTGCCAGCAGCTCGACAGGTCCGAATCAGCCCCAGCATTTT.

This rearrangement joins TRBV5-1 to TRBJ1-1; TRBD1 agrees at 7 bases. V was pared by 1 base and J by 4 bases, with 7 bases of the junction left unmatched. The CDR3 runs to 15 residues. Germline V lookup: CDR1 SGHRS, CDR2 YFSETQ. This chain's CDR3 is CASSLLGGRSTEAFF. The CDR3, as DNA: TGCGCCAGCAGCTTGTTAGGGGGCCGGAGCACTGAAGCTTTCTTT.

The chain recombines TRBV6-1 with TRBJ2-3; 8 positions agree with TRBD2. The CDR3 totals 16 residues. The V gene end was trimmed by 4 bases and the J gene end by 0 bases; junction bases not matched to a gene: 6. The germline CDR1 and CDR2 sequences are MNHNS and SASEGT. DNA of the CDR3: TGTGCCAGCAGTGCCGGCGGGGGGATTAGCACAGATACGCAGTATTTT. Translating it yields CASSAGGGISTDTQYF.

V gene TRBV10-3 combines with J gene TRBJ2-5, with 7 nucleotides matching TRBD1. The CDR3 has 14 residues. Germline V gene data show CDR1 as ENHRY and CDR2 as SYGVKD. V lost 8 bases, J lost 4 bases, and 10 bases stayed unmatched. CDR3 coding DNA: TGTGCCATCGGCCCCCGACAGGGCGGAGAGACCCAGTACTTC. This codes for CAIGPRQGGETQYF.

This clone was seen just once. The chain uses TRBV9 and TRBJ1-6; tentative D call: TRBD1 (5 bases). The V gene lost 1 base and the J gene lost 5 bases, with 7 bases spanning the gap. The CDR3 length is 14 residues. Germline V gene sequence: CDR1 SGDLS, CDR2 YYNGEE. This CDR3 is CASSVMTDNSPLHF. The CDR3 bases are TGTGCCAGCAGCGTAATGACAGATAATTCACCCCTCCACTTT.

The CDR3, as DNA: TGTGCCAGCAGGCGGAGAGGGGGCGAGTATCAGCCCCAGCATTTT. Its translation is CASRRRGGEYQPQHF. The V call is TRBV28, the J call TRBJ1-5, with TRBD1 identical over 7 bases. Trimming removed 6 bases from V and 5 bases from J; junction bases left unmatched: 10. The CDR3 runs to 15 residues. CDR1 MDHEN and CDR2 SYDVKM come from the germline V gene.